This T cell receptor beta chain emerged from a study of early T cells in non-severe SARS-CoV-2 infection (dated by TCRdb to about 2021). Context from the whole study: Because TCR sequencing was done on bulk RNA from unsorted whole blood, the alpha and beta chains could not be paired.

Set within a cohort of healthcare workers in London, UK, this nested case-control study involved weekly PCR testing of nasopharyngeal swabs along with blood sampling. Healthcare workers were enrolled in the week of the UK lockdown, from 23 to 31 March 2020, and were followed every week for up to roughly 15 weeks. The library relied on 5' RACE. Sequenced using a NextSeq 500. To correct for sequencing error and PCR bias, the TCR library protocol tagged individual cDNA molecules with unique molecular identifiers. Sequencing covered both TCR alpha and beta chains, and within each sample the abundances of alpha and beta sequences were tightly co-correlated. The authors' analysis ran thus. Decombinator V4 was used to perform V gene, J gene and CDR3 annotation of TCR sequences. TCRs were defined as expanded if a significant change between any two time points was detected under a Poisson model with p below 0.0001. Abundances of TCRs were expressed as counts per million after normalisation to the total number of TCRs sequenced in each sample. TRAV1-2 paired with TRAJ12, TRAJ20 or TRAJ33 defined MAIT TCRs, while TRAV10 paired with TRAJ18 defined iNKT TCRs. VDJdb, accessed 1 November 2021, was searched for CMV, EBV and SARS-CoV-2 annotated TCRs, excluding TCRs annotated for multiple antigens. TCRdb reprocessing: public reads trimmed at Q25 with fastp, clones called with MiXCR, in-frame beta chains kept. Identical CDR3 protein sequences are pooled into one entry, listed with their most common genes and DNA. TCRdb's processing, not the study's, gives the V and J calls here. A total of approximately 90,000 distinct CDR3 sequences appear in this sample, around 10% of them only once. The ten largest clones add up to roughly 4.5% of the sample.

A note on this clonotype: Its binding antigen is unknown. Per-base quality was not reported, and no clone a single base away is much larger than it.

Summary of the overall study and its limitations: VDJdb matching was skewed toward anti-spike CD8 responses and likely underestimated virus-specific expansions, missing private and CD4 specificities.

The CDR3, from cysteine to phenylalanine, totals 15 residues. Just the 45-base CDR3 DNA is kept, in frame starting at base 1. Between the V and J ends, shortened by 3 bases and 5 bases respectively, the junction contains 18 bases. CDR1 and CDR2 were assigned from the germline V gene as SQVTM and ANQGSEA. The V and J genes are TRBV29-1 and TRBJ2-3; TRBD2 is perhaps the D gene, given 7 matching bases. The clonotype was recovered from an adult who was a healthcare worker with PCR-confirmed SARS-CoV-2 infection or an uninfected control (not recorded which). The sample consisted of whole blood, taken at baseline. Here the CDR3 is given as CSVDKGGGLKDTQYF. The nucleotide sequence is TGCAGCGTTGATAAGGGGGGGGGCCTTAAAGATACGCAGTATTTT.